Below are 13 T cell receptor beta chains sequenced from a single sample in a study of siplizumab effects on memory and regulatory T cells. Using immunoSEQ multiplex PCR, the repertoire was profiled, and TCRdb retains in-frame clones only, with some absent. The profile shows about 40,000 clones, roughly 90% of them singletons. The sequenced sample was naive CD4+ T cells sorted from blood. Receptors were obtained from a human donor in good health.

The table lists this clone with a few counts. The J gene is TRBJ2-3, the V gene TRBV7-7; D unclear. CDR3 length: 12 amino acids. The germline V and J ends were trimmed by 4 bases and 2 bases, with 4 bases remaining between them. CDR1 SSHAT and CDR2 FNYEAQ come from the germline V gene (reference sequence). The CDR3 region is CASSSTTDTQYF. Written as DNA, the CDR3 is TGTGCCAGCAGCTCGACCACAGATACGCAGTATTTT.

The chain has TRBV5-1 and TRBJ1-2; D gene uncertain. The CDR3 has 12 amino acids. Germline assignment: CDR1 SGHRS and CDR2 YFSETQ. Trimming left V 0 bases short and J 13 bases short, with 13 bases between. The CDR3 coding sequence is TGCGCCAGCAGCTTGGCCCCGGGGTTAGGCACCTTC. Translating gives CASSLAPGLGTF.

The chain carries TRBV5-1 and TRBJ2-3; 7 bases agree with TRBD1. The CDR3 runs to 15 residues. CDR1 and CDR2 (germline): SGHRS, YFSETQ. V dropped 4 bases and J dropped 2; count of bases not matched to a gene: 7. The CDR3 DNA reads TGCGCCAGCAGCCCTATGGGACAGCACACAGATACGCAGTATTTT. Its protein product is CASSPMGQHTDTQYF.

This clone has only one observation. This rearrangement joins TRBV6-5 to TRBJ2-7, with D possibly being TRBD1 (8 bases). This CDR3 contains 13 residues. With 8 bases removed from V and 4 bases from J, the gap between germline ends came to 15 bases. Per germline, CDR1 MNHEY and CDR2 SVGAGI. The CDR3 nucleotides are TGTGCCAGCTCTGGACAGGGACTATACGAGCAGTACTTC. This encodes CASSGQGLYEQYF.

The V gene is TRBV9, the J gene TRBJ2-6; D remains ambiguous. Germline loops: CDR1 SGDLS, CDR2 YYNGEE. V lost 3 bases to trimming and J lost 4 bases, with 11 bases between them. The CDR3 spans 15 residues. The CDR3 is CASSGHSPGANVLTF. The CDR3 nucleotides read TGTGCCAGCAGCGGTCACAGTCCCGGGGCCAACGTCCTGACTTTC.

The V and J genes are TRBV7-8 and TRBJ2-1; 11 bases are a match to TRBD2. In germline, CDR1 is SGHVS, CDR2 FQNEAQ. J gave up 0 bases and V 5 bases, and 6 bases lay outside the gene matches. CDR3 length: 17 residues. CDR3 residues: CASSRTSGLSSYNEQFF. CDR3 nucleotide sequence: TGTGCCAGCAGCAGGACTAGCGGGCTTAGCTCCTACAATGAGCAGTTCTTC.

The gene calls are TRBV30 and TRBJ1-3, with unresolved D. This CDR3 is built from 14 residues. Per the germline V gene, CDR1 is GTSNPN and CDR2 is SVGIG (reference sequence). CDR3 loop: CATTTYTRGNTIYF. The CDR3 DNA reads TGTGCTACTACGACCTATACTAGGGGAAACACCATATATTTT.

The CDR3 sequence: CASSGRFTTSGGITDTQYF. The CDR3 DNA sequence: TGCGCCAGCAGCGGAAGATTTACGACTAGCGGAGGAATCACAGATACGCAGTATTTT. The rearrangement links TRBV5-1 to TRBJ2-3; 9 nucleotides align to TRBD2. The germline CDR1 and CDR2 sequences are SGHRS and YFSETQ. There are 19 residues in the CDR3. The junction had 17 bases not matched to a gene; V was cut back by 4 bases and J by 2 bases. Combining the CDR3 with reference TRBV5-1 and TRBJ2-3 gives the whole variable domain KAGVTQTPRYLIKTRGQQVTLSCSPISGHRSVSWYQQTPGQGLQFLFEYFSETQRNKGNFPGRFSGRQFSNSRSEMNVSTLELGDSALYLCASSGRFTTSGGITDTQYFGPGTRLTVL.

This chain connects TRBV2 to TRBJ2-7; TRBD1 matches at 8 bases. V was clipped by 5 bases and J by 7 bases; unmatched bases: 4. Germline V lookup: CDR1 SNHLY, CDR2 FYNNEI. The length of the CDR3 is 12 residues. The CDR3 DNA reads as TGTGCCAGCAGTTACCGGGACAGGGAGCAGTACTTC. Encoded protein: CASSYRDREQYF.

The chain combines TRBV18 with TRBJ2-3, with no clear D. Germline loops: CDR1 KGHSH, CDR2 LQKENI. V was pared by 1 base and J by 1 base, with 9 bases between. The CDR3 has 15 residues. The CDR3 sequence is CASSPRAVGTDTQYF. CDR3 DNA sequence: TGTGCCAGCTCACCACGCGCAGTCGGCACAGATACGCAGTATTTT.

This clone was detected once. CDR3 DNA: TGTGCCATCAGTGATAGCAGTTCGTCGGACGAGCAGTACTTC. Translation gives CAISDSSSSDEQYF. This chain uses TRBV10-3 with TRBJ2-7; D unclear. CDR1 ENHRY and CDR2 SYGVKD come from the germline V gene. The V and J ends lost 3 bases and 5 bases respectively, with 14 bases between them. The CDR3 is made up of 14 amino acids.

This rearrangement joins TRBV6-5 to TRBJ2-3; D is unclear. The germline gives CDR1 MNHEY, CDR2 SVGAGI. Trimming pared 11 bases from V and 4 bases from J, leaving 10 bases between. The length of the CDR3 is 11 residues. As DNA, the CDR3 is TGTGCCGCCCAACGGGCAGATACGCAGTATTTT. Protein product: CAAQRADTQYF.

V is TRBV4-2 and J is TRBJ2-7; 13 positions match TRBD2. Germline-derived CDR1 and CDR2 are LGHNA and YNFKEQ. The V and J ends lost 4 bases and 4 bases, in that order; junction bases with no gene match: 4. The CDR3 sequence is 15 residues long. The CDR3 protein is CASSRGTSGTYEQYF. DNA for the CDR3: TGTGCCAGCAGCCGAGGGACTAGCGGGACTTACGAGCAGTACTTC.